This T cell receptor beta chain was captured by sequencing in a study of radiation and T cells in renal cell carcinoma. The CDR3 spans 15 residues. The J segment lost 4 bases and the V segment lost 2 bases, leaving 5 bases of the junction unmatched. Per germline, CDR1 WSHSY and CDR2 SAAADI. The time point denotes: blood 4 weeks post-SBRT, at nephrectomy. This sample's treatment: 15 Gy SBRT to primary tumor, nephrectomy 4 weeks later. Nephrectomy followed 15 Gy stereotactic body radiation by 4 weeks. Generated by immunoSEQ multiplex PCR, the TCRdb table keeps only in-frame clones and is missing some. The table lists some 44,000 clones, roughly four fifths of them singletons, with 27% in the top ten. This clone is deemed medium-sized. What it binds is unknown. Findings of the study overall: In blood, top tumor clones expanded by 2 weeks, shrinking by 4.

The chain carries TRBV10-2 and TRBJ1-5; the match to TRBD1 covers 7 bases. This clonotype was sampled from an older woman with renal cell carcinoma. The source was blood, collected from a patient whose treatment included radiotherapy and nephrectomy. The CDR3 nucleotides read TGCGCCAGCAGTGAGGCCGGGACAGCAAATCAGCCCCAGCATTTT. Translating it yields CASSEAGTANQPQHF.